Following are 7 T cell receptor beta chains from one sample sequenced in a study of blood T cell repertoires in COVID-19. The method was immunoSEQ multiplex PCR; TCRdb's version includes in-frame clones alone and lacks a portion of them. The sample lists under 400,000 clones; 80% to 90% were seen once. Sequencing was carried out using PBMCs or T cells enriched from blood (not recorded which). The receptors derive from a woman in her 40s with acute COVID-19.

This clone was seen only once. The genes are TRBV7-9 and TRBJ1-6, with D maybe TRBD1 (6 bases). Germline lookup yields CDR1 SEHNR and CDR2 FQNEAQ (reference sequence). The CDR3 runs 15 residues. V lost 5 bases and J lost 7, with 15 bases in between. The CDR3 nucleotides read TGTGCCAGCAGCGGCCAAGCGGGGGCCAATTCACCCCTCCACTTT. It specifies CASSGQAGANSPLHF.

The V call is TRBV2, the J call TRBJ1-3; unclear D gene. Germline values: CDR1 SNHLY, CDR2 FYNNEI. The CDR3 consists of 11 residues. V was cut by 7 bases and J by 4 bases, with 5 bases left in between. CDR3: CASNGGNTIYF. CDR3 nucleotides: TGTGCCAGCAACGGGGGAAACACCATATATTTT.

CDR3 in amino acids: CASSQDGTGDNEKLFF. The CDR3 nucleotides are TGTGCCAGCAGCCAAGATGGGACAGGGGATAATGAAAAACTGTTTTTT. The J gene is TRBJ1-4, the V gene TRBV4-2; 10 bases are a match to TRBD1. This CDR3 is 16 amino acids long. CDR1 and CDR2 from the germline V gene are LGHNA and YNFKEQ. V was pared by 0 bases and J by 4 bases, with 2 bases of the junction left unmatched.

This clone was seen just once. The chain employs TRBV4-1 and TRBJ2-5; 7 nucleotides match TRBD2. CDR3 length: 15 amino acids. J lost 3 bases, V lost 4 bases, and 8 bases had no gene match. Germline CDR1 reads MGHRA; CDR2 reads YSYEKL. The CDR3 sequence: CASSLLGLVEETQYF. In nucleotides, the CDR3 is TGCGCCAGCAGCCTTTTAGGACTAGTAGAAGAGACCCAGTACTTC.

The chain couples TRBV6-2 or TRBV6-3 to TRBJ2-7, with TRBD2 matching over 7 bases. With V trimmed by 2 bases and J by 3 bases, 7 bases remained unmatched. Germline lookup yields CDR1 MNHEY and CDR2 SVGEGT. The CDR3 has 15 residues. As DNA, the CDR3 is TGTGCCAGCAGTTACCACGAGCGGGGATACTACGAGCAGTACTTC. This translates into CASSYHERGYYEQYF.

Only one count was recorded for this clone. V is TRBV12-5 and J is TRBJ1-2, with TRBD1 identical over 7 bases. The CDR3 contains 16 residues. CDR1 and CDR2 from the germline V gene are LGHNT and FRNRAP. With 5 bases clipped from V and 1 base from J, the junction kept 10 bases outside the gene matches. The CDR3 region has the DNA TGTGCTAGTGGTATCGGGACAGAGCTTTTTAACTATGGCTACACCTTC. The encoded protein is CASGIGTELFNYGYTF.

V usage is TRBV5-1 and J usage is TRBJ1-6; D is possibly TRBD1 (5 bases). Germline lookup yields CDR1 SGHRS and CDR2 YFSETQ. With 4 bases removed from V and 8 bases from J, the gap between germline ends came to 10 bases. The CDR3 totals 13 residues. CDR3 bases: TGCGCCAGCAGCCCGGCGGGGGATTCACCCCTCCACTTT. Protein sequence: CASSPAGDSPLHF.